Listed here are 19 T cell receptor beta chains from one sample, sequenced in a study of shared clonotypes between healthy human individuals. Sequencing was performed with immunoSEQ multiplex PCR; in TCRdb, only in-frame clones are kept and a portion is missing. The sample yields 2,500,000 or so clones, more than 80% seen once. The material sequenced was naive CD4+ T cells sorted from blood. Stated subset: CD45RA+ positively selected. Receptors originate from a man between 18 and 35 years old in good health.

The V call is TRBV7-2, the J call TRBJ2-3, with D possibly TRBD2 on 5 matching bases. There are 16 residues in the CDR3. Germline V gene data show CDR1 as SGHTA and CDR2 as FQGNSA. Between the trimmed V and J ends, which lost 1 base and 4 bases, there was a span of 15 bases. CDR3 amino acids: CASSLERLAGADTQYF. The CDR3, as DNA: TGTGCCAGCAGCTTAGAACGGCTAGCCGGGGCAGATACGCAGTATTTT.

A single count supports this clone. The CDR3 nucleotides read TGTGCCATCAGTGACGGAGGGGGCAATGAGCAGTTCTTC. As protein: CAISDGGGNEQFF. The chain employs TRBV10-3 and TRBJ2-1, with D tentatively TRBD1 or TRBD2 (6 bases each). V gave up 3 bases and J gave up 6 bases, with 9 bases separating them. Germline CDR1 is ENHRY and CDR2 is SYGVKD. The CDR3 length is 13 residues.

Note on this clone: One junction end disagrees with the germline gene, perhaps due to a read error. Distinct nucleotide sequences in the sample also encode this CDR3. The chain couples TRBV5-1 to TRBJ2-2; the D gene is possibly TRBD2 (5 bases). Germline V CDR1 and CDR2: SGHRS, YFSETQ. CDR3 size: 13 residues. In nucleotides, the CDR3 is TGCGCCAGTAGCTTGGATAGCGCCGGGGAGCTGTTTTTT. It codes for CASSLDSAGELFF. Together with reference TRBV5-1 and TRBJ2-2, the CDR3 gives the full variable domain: KAGVTQTPRYLIKTRGQQVTLSCSPISGHRSVSWYQQTPGQGLQFLFEYFSETQRNKGNFPGRFSGRQFSNSRSEMNVSTLELGDSALYLCASSLDSAGELFFGEGSRLTVL.

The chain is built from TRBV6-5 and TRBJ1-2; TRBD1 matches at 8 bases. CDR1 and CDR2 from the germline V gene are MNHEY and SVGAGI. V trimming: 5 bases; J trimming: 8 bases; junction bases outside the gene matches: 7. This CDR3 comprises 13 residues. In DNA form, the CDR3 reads TGTGCCAGCAGTAGATCAGGGGGCCCCGGCTACACCTTC. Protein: CASSRSGGPGYTF.

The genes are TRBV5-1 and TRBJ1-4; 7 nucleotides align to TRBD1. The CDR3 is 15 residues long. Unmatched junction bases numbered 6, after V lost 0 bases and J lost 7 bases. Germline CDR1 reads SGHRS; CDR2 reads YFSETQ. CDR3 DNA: TGCGCCAGCAGCTTGGCCATAGGGGGCGGTGAAAAACTGTTTTTT. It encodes CASSLAIGGGEKLFF.

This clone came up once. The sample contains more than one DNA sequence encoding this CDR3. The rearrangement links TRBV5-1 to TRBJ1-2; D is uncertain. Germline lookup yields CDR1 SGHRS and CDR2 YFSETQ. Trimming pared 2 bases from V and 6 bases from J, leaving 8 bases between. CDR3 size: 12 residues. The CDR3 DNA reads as TGCGCCAGCAGCTTTTCCACAAATGGCTACACCTTC. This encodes CASSFSTNGYTF.

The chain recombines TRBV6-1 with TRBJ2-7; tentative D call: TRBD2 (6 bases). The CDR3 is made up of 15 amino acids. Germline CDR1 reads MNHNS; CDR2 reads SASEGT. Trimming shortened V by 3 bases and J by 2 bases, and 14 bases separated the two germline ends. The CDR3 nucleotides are TGTGCCAGCAGTGATGTATGGGGCGGGGCCTACGAGCAGTACTTC. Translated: CASSDVWGGAYEQYF.

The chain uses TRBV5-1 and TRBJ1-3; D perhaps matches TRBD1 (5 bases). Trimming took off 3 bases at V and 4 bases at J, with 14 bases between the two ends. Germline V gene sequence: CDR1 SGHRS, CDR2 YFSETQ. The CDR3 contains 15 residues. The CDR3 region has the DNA TGCGCCAGCAGCTCCGTTACAGGCTCCGGAAACACCATATATTTT. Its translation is CASSSVTGSGNTIYF.

CDR3 amino acids: CASTQGLQETQYF. The CDR3, as DNA: TGTGCCAGCACCCAAGGGCTCCAAGAGACCCAGTACTTC. The chain combines TRBV2 with TRBJ2-5; D is undetermined. V gave up 7 bases and J gave up 1 base, with 10 bases separating them. CDR3 length: 13 amino acids. CDR1 and CDR2 from the germline V gene are SNHLY and FYNNEI.

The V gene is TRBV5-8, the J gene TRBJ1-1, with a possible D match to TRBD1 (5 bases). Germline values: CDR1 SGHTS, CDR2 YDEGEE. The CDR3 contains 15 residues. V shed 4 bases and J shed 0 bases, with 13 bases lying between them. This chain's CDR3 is CASSNFQGLNTEAFF. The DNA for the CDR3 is TGTGCCAGCAGCAACTTCCAGGGATTGAACACTGAAGCTTTCTTT.

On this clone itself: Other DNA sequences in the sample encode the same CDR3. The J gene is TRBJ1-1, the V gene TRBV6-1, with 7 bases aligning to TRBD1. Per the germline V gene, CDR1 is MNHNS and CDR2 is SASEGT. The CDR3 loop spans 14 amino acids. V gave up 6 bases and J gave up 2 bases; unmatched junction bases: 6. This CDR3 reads CASSGQAFNTEAFF. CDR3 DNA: TGTGCCAGCAGCGGACAGGCCTTCAACACTGAAGCTTTCTTT.

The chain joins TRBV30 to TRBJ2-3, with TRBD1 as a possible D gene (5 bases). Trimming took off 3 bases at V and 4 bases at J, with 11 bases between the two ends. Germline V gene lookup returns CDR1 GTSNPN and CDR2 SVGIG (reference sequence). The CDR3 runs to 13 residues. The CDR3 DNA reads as TGTGCCTGGAGGGGCAGGGTCTCAGATACGCAGTATTTT. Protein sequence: CAWRGRVSDTQYF.

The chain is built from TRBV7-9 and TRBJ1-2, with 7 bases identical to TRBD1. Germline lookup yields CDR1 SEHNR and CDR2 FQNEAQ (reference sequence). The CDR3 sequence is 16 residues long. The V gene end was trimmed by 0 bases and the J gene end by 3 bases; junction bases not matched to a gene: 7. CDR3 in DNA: TGTGCCAGCAGCTTAGCGATCGGGACAGTGGACTATGGCTACACCTTC. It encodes CASSLAIGTVDYGYTF.

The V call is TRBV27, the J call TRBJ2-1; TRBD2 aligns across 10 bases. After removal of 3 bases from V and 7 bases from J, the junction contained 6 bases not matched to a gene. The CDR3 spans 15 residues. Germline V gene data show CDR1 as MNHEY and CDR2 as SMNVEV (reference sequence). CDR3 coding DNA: TGTGCCAGCAGTTTCCTAGCGGGAGCAGGGAATGAGCAGTTCTTC. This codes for CASSFLAGAGNEQFF.

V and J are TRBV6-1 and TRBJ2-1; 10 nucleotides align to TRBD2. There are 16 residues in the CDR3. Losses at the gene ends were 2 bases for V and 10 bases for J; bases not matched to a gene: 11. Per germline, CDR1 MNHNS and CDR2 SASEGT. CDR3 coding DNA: TGTGCCAGCAGTGAAAATCCCCTAGCGGGAGAGCACGAGCAGTTCTTC. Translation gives CASSENPLAGEHEQFF.

The CDR3 nucleotides are TGTGCCATCAGGACCATAGCGGGAGGGAGTTACAATGAGCAGTTCTTC. Translation gives CAIRTIAGGSYNEQFF. The chain uses TRBV10-3 and TRBJ2-1; TRBD2 matches at 11 bases. With V trimmed by 6 bases and J by 4 bases, 8 bases remained unmatched. Germline CDR1 reads ENHRY; CDR2 reads SYGVKD. The CDR3 has 16 amino acids.

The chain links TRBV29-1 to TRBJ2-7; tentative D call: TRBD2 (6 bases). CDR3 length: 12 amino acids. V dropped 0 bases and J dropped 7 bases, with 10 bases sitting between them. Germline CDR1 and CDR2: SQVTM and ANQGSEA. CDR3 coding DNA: TGCAGCGTTGAAGAAGGAGGGATTGAGCAGTACTTC. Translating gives CSVEEGGIEQYF.

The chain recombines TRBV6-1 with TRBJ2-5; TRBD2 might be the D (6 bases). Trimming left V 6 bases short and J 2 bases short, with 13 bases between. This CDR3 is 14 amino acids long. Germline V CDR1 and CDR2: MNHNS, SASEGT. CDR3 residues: CASRRPGTQETQYF. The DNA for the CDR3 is TGTGCCAGCAGACGACCAGGGACTCAAGAGACCCAGTACTTC.

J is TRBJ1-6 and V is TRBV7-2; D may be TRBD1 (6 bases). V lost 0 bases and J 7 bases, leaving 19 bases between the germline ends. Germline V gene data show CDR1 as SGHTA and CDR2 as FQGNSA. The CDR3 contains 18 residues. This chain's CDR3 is CASSLARRGKSYNSPLHF. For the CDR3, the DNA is TGTGCCAGCAGCTTAGCGCGCAGGGGTAAGAGTTACAATTCACCCCTCCACTTT. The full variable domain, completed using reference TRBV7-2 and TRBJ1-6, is GAGVSQSPSNKVTEKGKDVELRCDPISGHTALYWYRQSLGQGLEFLIYFQGNSAPDKSGLPSDRFSAERTGGSVSTLTIQRTQQEDSAVYLCASSLARRGKSYNSPLHFGNGTRLTVT.